This entry features one T cell receptor beta chain sequence. From germline, CDR1 is MNHEY and CDR2 SMNVEV (reference sequence). J gave up 3 bases and V 6 bases, and 8 bases lay outside the gene matches. This CDR3 is built from 15 residues. Selected positively for CCR7 and CD45RO-negative, naive CD8 cells excluded terminally differentiated effector memory CD45RA+ cells. Only in-frame clones appear in the TCRdb table, and some are missing; sequencing was by immunoSEQ multiplex PCR. The sample consists of nearly 2 million clones, 85% to 95% of them appearing once. These data belong to a study of shared clonotypes between healthy human individuals.

The J gene is TRBJ2-5, the V gene TRBV27; TRBD1 aligns across 9 bases. Material for sequencing was naive CD8+ T cells sorted from blood. The receptor comes from a man between 18 and 35 years old in good health. DNA for the CDR3: TGTGCCAGCAGCTCGACAGGGGGATTTAAAGAGACCCAGTACTTC. This gives the protein CASSSTGGFKETQYF.